The 24 T cell receptor beta chains listed next were all sequenced from one sample in a study of Graves' ophthalmopathy and Graves' hyperthyroidism. Investigators amplified TCR beta CDR3 regions from RNA transcripts. HTBI primers were employed in first-round RT-PCR, then a second-round multiplex PCR followed. TCRdb processed the multiplex PCR reads anew with MiXCR; each CDR3 protein has one entry. Among 650,000 to 900,000 distinct CDR3 sequences listed, 40% were seen once. The sequenced sample was peripheral blood. The receptors stem from an adult man with Graves' ophthalmopathy.

This chain joins TRBV6-5 and TRBJ1-5, with TRBD1 as a possible D gene (6 bases). Germline loops: CDR1 MNHEY, CDR2 SVGAGI. Trimming pared 8 bases from V and 0 bases from J, leaving 17 bases between. CDR3 size: 16 residues. CDR3 bases: TGTGCCAGCCGGGGGGGCACATTCTATAGCAATCAGCCCCAGCATTTT. As protein: CASRGGTFYSNQPQHF.

The V and J genes are TRBV29-1 and TRBJ1-1; D perhaps matches TRBD1 (6 bases). Germline V gene data show CDR1 as SQVTM and CDR2 as ANQGSEA. There are 12 residues in the CDR3. V gave up 4 bases and J gave up 7 bases, with 13 bases separating them. CDR3 nucleotides: TGCAGCGTTGCCTTGGGGGCAGGTGAAGCTTTCTTT. This sequence encodes CSVALGAGEAFF.

This chain links TRBV9 with TRBJ2-7; TRBD1 is a possible D gene (6 bases). The length of the CDR3 is 14 residues. V lost 4 bases and J 6 bases, leaving 17 bases between the germline ends. Germline assignment: CDR1 SGDLS and CDR2 YYNGEE. The CDR3 is CASSPRTGLSEQYF. In nucleotides, the CDR3 is TGTGCCAGCAGCCCAAGAACAGGGTTGAGCGAGCAGTACTTC.

This clonotype was picked up one time. This chain uses TRBV7-9 with TRBJ2-7, with D maybe TRBD2 (6 bases). Trimming pared 6 bases from V and 2 bases from J, leaving 26 bases between. The CDR3 is 18 amino acids. CDR1 and CDR2 from the germline V gene are SEHNR and FQNEAQ (reference sequence). The CDR3 loop reads CASSLFALTGDPAYEQYF. In DNA, the CDR3 is TGTGCCAGCAGTTTATTTGCCCTAACGGGAGACCCTGCCTACGAGCAGTACTTC.

Only a few counts were recorded for this clonotype. At one end, the junction sequence differs from germline, possibly due to a read error. The chain recombines TRBV7-2 with TRBJ2-7, with TRBD1 matching over 10 bases. Germline CDR1 reads SGHTA; CDR2 reads FQGNSA. The CDR3 consists of 15 residues. The DNA of the CDR3 is TGTGCCAGCAGCCTCGGGACAGGGGTCTCCCACGAGCAGTACTTC. The encoded protein is CASSLGTGVSHEQYF.

The chain employs TRBV29-1 and TRBJ1-1; 8 nucleotides align to TRBD1. Unmatched junction bases numbered 9, after V lost 0 bases and J lost 6 bases. CDR1 and CDR2 from the germline V gene are SQVTM and ANQGSEA. The CDR3 extends over 15 amino acids. CDR3: CSVEDLRGPAAEAFF. DNA for the CDR3: TGCAGCGTTGAAGATCTCAGGGGGCCTGCTGCTGAAGCTTTCTTT.

The CDR3 loop reads CASRGPSTGLANYGYTF. DNA of the CDR3: TGTGCCAGCAGAGGCCCTTCTACAGGCCTCGCTAACTATGGCTACACCTTC. The rearrangement joins TRBV6-6 to TRBJ1-2, with D perhaps matching TRBD1 (5 bases). The CDR3 totals 17 residues. The germline V gene has CDR1 MNHNY and CDR2 SVGAGI (reference sequence). Trimming cost V 6 bases and J 0 bases, with 20 bases left between them.

CDR3 loop: CASSEIRGSGDTIYF. The CDR3 DNA reads as TGCGCCAGCAGTGAAATTCGGGGATCAGGAGACACCATATATTTT. This sequence joins TRBV10-2 and TRBJ1-3; unclear D gene. This CDR3 region has 15 residues. Between the trimmed V and J ends, which lost 3 bases and 8 bases, there was a span of 17 bases. Germline CDR1 reads WSHSY; CDR2 reads SAAADI.

This rearrangement joins TRBV2 to TRBJ1-2, with D maybe TRBD1 (5 bases). V was cut by 5 bases and J by 4 bases, with 17 bases left in between. Germline V gene lookup returns CDR1 SNHLY and CDR2 FYNNEI. The CDR3 has 15 residues. The CDR3 is CASSSPSTGAYGYTF. CDR3 sequence (DNA): TGTGCCAGCAGTTCTCCTTCAACAGGTGCCTATGGCTACACCTTC.

This chain links TRBV7-9 with TRBJ2-5; 9 bases are a match to TRBD2. The CDR3 is made up of 16 amino acids. V was pared by 3 bases and J by 6 bases, with 11 bases of the junction left unmatched. Germline assignment: CDR1 SEHNR and CDR2 FQNEAQ (reference sequence). CDR3 nucleotide sequence: TGTGCCAGCAGCTTGCGGGGGGGTTCTAGCATGAAGACCCAGTACTTC. Translation: CASSLRGGSSMKTQYF.

For this clonotype: This could be a read error, since a much larger clone is one nucleotide away. This is likely a read error, given that the CDR3 carries no conserved phenylalanine or tryptophan at its end. The CDR3 DNA follows: TGTGCCAGCAGCTTATGGACGTACGGTGAAGCTTTCTCT. Amino acids: CASSLWTYGEAFS. The chain employs TRBV7-9 and TRBJ1-1; D is unresolved. V dropped 2 bases and J dropped 7 bases, with 11 bases sitting between them. The germline gives CDR1 SEHNR, CDR2 FQNEAQ (reference sequence). CDR3 length: 13 residues.

At least ten counts were recorded for this clonotype. This sequence joins TRBV2 and TRBJ1-1, with 7 bases lining up with TRBD1. Germline CDR1 SNHLY, CDR2 FYNNEI. Losses at the gene ends were 5 bases for V and 1 base for J; bases not matched to a gene: 13. This CDR3 spans 17 amino acids. CDR3 in DNA: TGTGCCAGCAGTCTCCCCCACTTGACAGGGAAGAACACTGAAGCTTTCTTT. Protein: CASSLPHLTGKNTEAFF.

At least ten counts were recorded for this clonotype. CDR3 nucleotides: TGTGCCAGTACCGGAACCCAGGGGCGCGGTGAAAAACTGTTTTTT. Amino acid sequence: CASTGTQGRGEKLFF. The chain uses TRBV19 and TRBJ1-4, with TRBD1 as a possible D gene (6 bases). This CDR3 has 15 amino acids. The V gene's germline CDR1 is LNHDA and CDR2 SQIVND (reference sequence). Between the trimmed V and J ends, which lost 7 bases and 7 bases, there was a span of 19 bases.

Comments on this clonotype: Germline is not matched at one junction end, which may reflect a read error. The V call is TRBV10-2, the J call TRBJ1-2, with 10 bases matching TRBD1. CDR1 is WSHSY, CDR2 SAAADI, per germline. The CDR3 length is 15 residues. This chain's CDR3 is CASSWTGGFNYGYTF. The CDR3 DNA is TGTGCCAGCAGTTGGACAGGGGGTTTTAACTATGGCTACACCTTC.

The chain carries TRBV7-2 and TRBJ2-5; 9 bases agree with TRBD1. Trimming removed 1 base from V and 5 bases from J; junction bases left unmatched: 5. CDR3 length: 15 amino acids. Looked up from germline, CDR1 is SGHTA and CDR2 is FQGNSA. CDR3 loop: CASSLGTGDGETQYF. For the CDR3, the DNA is TGTGCCAGCAGCTTAGGGACAGGGGATGGGGAGACCCAGTACTTC.

This clonotype was observed once. The J gene is TRBJ1-2, the V gene TRBV10-3; TRBD1 matches 7 bases. In germline, CDR1 is ENHRY, CDR2 SYGVKD. V lost 10 bases and J lost 7; bases outside the gene matches: 12. The CDR3 is made up of 13 amino acids. CDR3 loop: CASNRAKGAGYTF. The CDR3 DNA is TGTGCCAGCAACCGAGCGAAGGGGGCTGGCTACACCTTC.

This clonotype was observed a handful of times. The chain is built from TRBV7-2 and TRBJ2-7, with D perhaps being TRBD1 or TRBD2 (5 bases each). V lost 2 bases and J lost 4, with 18 bases in between. The CDR3 sequence is 16 residues long. Germline CDR1 is SGHTA and CDR2 is FQGNSA. CDR3 in DNA: TGTGCCAGCAGCTTACGGGGCTATGGGGCCCCATACGAGCAGTACTTC. Protein sequence: CASSLRGYGAPYEQYF.

Regarding this clonotype: Lacking the conserved final phenylalanine or tryptophan, this CDR3 likely reflects a read error. The DNA is left out, because the CDR3 cannot be placed on it with certainty; the CDR3 is given as TCRdb lists it. The chain is built from TRBV29-1 and TRBJ2-7; no DNA check was done on the table's D call, TRBD1. The CDR3 is 8 amino acids long, termini counted. Germline assignment: CDR1 SQVTM and CDR2 ANQGSEA. CDR3 loop: CSVEDLDR.

This clonotype appeared once. It may be a read error: a sequence one base away is much more abundant. The rearrangement joins TRBV2 to TRBJ2-7; 7 bases are shared with TRBD1. The CDR3 length is 13 residues. CDR1 is SNHLY and CDR2 is FYNNEI in the germline V gene. DNA of the CDR3: TGTGCCAGCGGGACAGCGGCCGCCTACGAGCAGTGCTTC. This translates into CASGTAAAYEQCF.

This clonotype was detected once. The rearrangement links TRBV25-1 to TRBJ2-5; 11 bases line up with TRBD1. The J call is uncertain, as TRBJ2-1 better fits the DNA end. Germline loops: CDR1 MGHDK, CDR2 SYGVNS. This CDR3 has 15 residues. In DNA, the CDR3 is TGTGCCAGCAGTGCTCAGGGACAGGGGGTAGATGAGCAGTTCTTC. Translating it yields CASSAQGQGVDEQFF.

V is TRBV2 and J is TRBJ2-5, with 10 bases identical to TRBD2. Germline CDR1 reads SNHLY; CDR2 reads FYNNEI. J lost 4 bases, V lost 6 bases, and 11 bases had no gene match. The CDR3 has 16 residues. CDR3 nucleotides: TGTGCCAGCAGCCAATTCCCTAGCGGGAGATCAGAGACCCAGTACTTC. It is translated as CASSQFPSGRSETQYF.

This chain connects TRBV10-2 to TRBJ2-3; TRBD2 agrees at 13 bases. V lost 3 bases, J lost 2 bases, and 8 bases stayed unmatched. Germline CDR1 is WSHSY and CDR2 is SAAADI. The CDR3 consists of 18 residues. The CDR3 bases are TGCGCCAGCAGTGACCCATTCGGACTAGCGGGAGACACAGATACGCAGTATTTT. Protein product: CASSDPFGLAGDTDTQYF.

The CDR3 sequence: CSARPTGDNTGELFF. CDR3 sequence (DNA): TGCAGTGCTAGACCGACAGGGGATAACACCGGGGAGCTGTTTTTT. The V call is TRBV20-1, the J call TRBJ2-2, with TRBD1 matching 8 bases. The V gene's germline CDR1 is DFQATT and CDR2 SNEGSKA (reference sequence). Trimming cost V 2 bases and J 2 bases; bases outside gene matches: 4. The CDR3 consists of 15 residues.

A few counts support this clonotype. The chain combines TRBV5-1 with TRBJ1-4; D may be TRBD1 (6 bases). CDR3 length: 14 residues. Per the germline V gene, CDR1 is SGHRS and CDR2 is YFSETQ. Trimming cost V 4 bases and J 8 bases, with 15 bases left between them. The CDR3 spells CASSGGGQREKLFF. The CDR3 DNA reads TGCGCCAGCAGCGGAGGGGGACAACGAGAAAAACTGTTTTTT.